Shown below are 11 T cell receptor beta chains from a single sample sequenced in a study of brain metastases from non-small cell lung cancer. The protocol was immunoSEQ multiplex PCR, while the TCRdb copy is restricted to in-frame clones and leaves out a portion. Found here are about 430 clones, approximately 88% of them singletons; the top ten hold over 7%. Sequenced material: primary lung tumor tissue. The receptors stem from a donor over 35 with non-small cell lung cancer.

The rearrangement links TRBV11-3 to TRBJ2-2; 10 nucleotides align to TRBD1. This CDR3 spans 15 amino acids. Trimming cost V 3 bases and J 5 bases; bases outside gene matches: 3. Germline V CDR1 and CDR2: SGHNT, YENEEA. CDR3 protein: CASSFDRGRTGELFF. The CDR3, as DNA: TGTGCCAGCAGCTTTGACAGGGGGCGAACCGGGGAGCTGTTTTTT.

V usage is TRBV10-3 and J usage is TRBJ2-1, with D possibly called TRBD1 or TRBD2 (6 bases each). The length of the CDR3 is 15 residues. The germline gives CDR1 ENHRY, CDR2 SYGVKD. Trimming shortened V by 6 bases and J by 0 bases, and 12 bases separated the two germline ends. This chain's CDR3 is CAIREGGNSYNEQFF. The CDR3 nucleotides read TGTGCCATCAGGGAGGGGGGCAACTCCTACAATGAGCAGTTCTTC.

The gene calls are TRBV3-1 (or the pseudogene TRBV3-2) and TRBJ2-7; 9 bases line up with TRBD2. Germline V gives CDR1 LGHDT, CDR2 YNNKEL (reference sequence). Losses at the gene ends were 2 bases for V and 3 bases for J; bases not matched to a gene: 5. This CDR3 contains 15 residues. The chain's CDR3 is CASSQRTSDLYEQYF. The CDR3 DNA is TGTGCCAGCAGCCAAAGGACTAGCGACCTCTACGAGCAGTACTTC.

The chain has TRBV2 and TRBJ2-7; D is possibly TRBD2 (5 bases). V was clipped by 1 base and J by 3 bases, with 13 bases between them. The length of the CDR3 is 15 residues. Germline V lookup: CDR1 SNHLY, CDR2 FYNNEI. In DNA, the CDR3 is TGTGCCAGCAGTGAAGGGCCTAGCTCCCACTACGAGCAGTACTTC. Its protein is CASSEGPSSHYEQYF.

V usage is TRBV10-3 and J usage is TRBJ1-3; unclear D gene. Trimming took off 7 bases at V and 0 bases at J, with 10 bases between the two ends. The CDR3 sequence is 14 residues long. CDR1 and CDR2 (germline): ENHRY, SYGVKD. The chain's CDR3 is CAITRGSSGNTIYF. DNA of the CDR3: TGTGCCATCACCCGAGGGAGCTCTGGAAACACCATATATTTT.

The CDR3: CASSFQDQETQYF. In nucleotides, the CDR3 is TGTGCCAGCAGTTTTCAGGACCAAGAGACCCAGTACTTC. The rearrangement links TRBV12-3 or TRBV12-4 to TRBJ2-5; no reliable D call. The CDR3 has 13 amino acids. Trimming left V 3 bases short and J 0 bases short, with 5 bases between.

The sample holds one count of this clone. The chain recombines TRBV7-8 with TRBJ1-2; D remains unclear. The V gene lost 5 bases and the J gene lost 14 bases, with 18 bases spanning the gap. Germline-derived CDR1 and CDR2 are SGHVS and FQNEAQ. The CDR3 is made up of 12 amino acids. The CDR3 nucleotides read TGTGCCAGCAGCACAAATGAGGAGCGCGGAACCTTC. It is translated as CASSTNEERGTF.

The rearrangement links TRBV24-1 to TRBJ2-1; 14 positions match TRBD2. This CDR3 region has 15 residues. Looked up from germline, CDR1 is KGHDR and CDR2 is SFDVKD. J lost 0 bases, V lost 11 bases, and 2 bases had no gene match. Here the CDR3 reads CAIGTSGSSYNEQFF. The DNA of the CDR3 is TGTGCCATCGGGACTAGCGGGAGCTCCTACAATGAGCAGTTCTTC.

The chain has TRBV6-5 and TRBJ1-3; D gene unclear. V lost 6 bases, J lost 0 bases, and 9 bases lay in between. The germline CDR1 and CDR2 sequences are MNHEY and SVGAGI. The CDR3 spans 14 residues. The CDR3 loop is CASSRADSGNTIYF. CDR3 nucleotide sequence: TGTGCCAGCAGCCGAGCAGACTCTGGAAACACCATATATTTT.

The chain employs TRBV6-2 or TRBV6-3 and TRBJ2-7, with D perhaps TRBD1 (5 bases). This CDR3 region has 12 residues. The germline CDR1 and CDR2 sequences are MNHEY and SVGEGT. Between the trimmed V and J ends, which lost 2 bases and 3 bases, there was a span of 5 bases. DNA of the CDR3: TGTGCCAGCAGTTACGACAGCTACGAGCAGTACTTC. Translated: CASSYDSYEQYF.

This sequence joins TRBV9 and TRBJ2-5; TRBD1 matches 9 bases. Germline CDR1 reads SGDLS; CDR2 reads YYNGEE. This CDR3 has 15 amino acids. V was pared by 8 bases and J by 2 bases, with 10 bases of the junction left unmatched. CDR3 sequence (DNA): TGTGCCAGTTCCGCCGGGACAGGGAGGCAAGAGACCCAGTACTTC. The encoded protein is CASSAGTGRQETQYF. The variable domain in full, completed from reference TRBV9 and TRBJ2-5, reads DSGVTQTPKHLITATGQRVTLRCSPRSGDLSVYWYQQSLDQGLQFLIQYYNGEERAKGNILERFSAQQFPDLHSELNLSSLELGDSALYFCASSAGTGRQETQYFGPGTRLLVL.